Listed below are T cell receptor beta chains from one sample, sequenced in a study of metastatic and nonmetastatic thyroid tumors. TCRdb reassembled clones from the PCR reads with MiXCR. The sample holds more than 70,000 clones, around 9.2% seen once. The sequenced sample consisted of blood. All receptors derive from a female donor with papillary thyroid cancer or a benign thyroid nodule (not recorded which). Some clones in this sample may be carry-over from other donors' samples. CDR3s include the opening cysteine and the closing phenylalanine or tryptophan. D genes are given only for firm matches. Size tells how often a clone was seen (once, few, many) or the class of an expanded clone, and some rows leave it out.

TRBJ1-1 TRBV6-4 . many CASSREGDTEAFF TGTGCCAGCTCCCGGGAGGGGGACACTGAAGCTTTCTTT
TRBJ2-7 TRBV12-3/TRBV12-4 TRBD1 many CASSFERGQGRGEQYF TGTGCCAGCAGTTTTGAGAGGGGACAGGGGAGAGGCGAGCAGTACTTC
TRBJ1-6 TRBV6-1 . many CASSPRGEYNSPLHF TGTGCCAGCAGCCCCCGGGGGGAGTACAATTCACCCCTCCACTTT
TRBJ1-2 TRBV19 TRBD1 many CASSAPRTGREHGYTF TGTGCCAGTAGTGCACCTCGGACAGGAAGGGAGCATGGCTACACCTTC
TRBJ2-3 TRBV6-1 TRBD2 many CASSETPGGAADTQYF TGTGCCAGCAGTGAAACCCCCGGGGGGGCAGCAGATACGCAGTATTTT
TRBJ2-2 TRBV11-2 TRBD2 . CASSRGLADDTGELLF TGTGCCAGCAGCAGAGGACTAGCGGATGACACCGGGGAGCTGCTCTTT
TRBJ2-5 TRBV7-6 . few CASSLDVGETQYF TGTGCCAGCAGCTTAGACGTTGGTGAGACCCAGTACTTC
TRBJ2-3 TRBV6-4 TRBD2 large CASSDSSGGTDTQYF TGTGCCAGCAGTGACTCTAGCGGGGGCACAGATACGCAGTATTTT
TRBJ2-7 TRBV5-1 TRBD2 many CASSFGTGGYEQYF TGCGCCAGCAGCTTCGGGACGGGGGGCTACGAGCAGTACTTC
TRBJ2-2 TRBV9 TRBD2 many CASSVSSGGAPGELFF TGTGCCAGCAGCGTCTCTAGCGGGGGGGCACCCGGGGAGCTGTTTTTT
TRBJ1-6 TRBV6-1 TRBD1 few CASSKGQGYNSPLHF TGTGCCAGCAGTAAGGGACAGGGGTATAATTCACCCCTCCACTTT
TRBJ2-7 TRBV7-2 TRBD1 many CASSLAGQGIYEQYF TGTGCCAGCAGCTTAGCGGGACAGGGGATTTACGAGCAGTACTTC
TRBJ1-6 TRBV7-2 TRBD1 many CASSLDRLYNSPLHF TGTGCCAGCAGCTTGGACAGGCTCTATAATTCACCCCTCCACTTT
TRBJ2-3 TRBV19 . many CASYSGAADTQYF TGTGCCAGCTACTCCGGGGCCGCAGATACGCAGTATTTT
TRBJ2-1 TRBV6-1 TRBD2 many CASSLAGGSSEQFF TGTGCCAGCAGTCTAGCGGGGGGCTCCAGTGAGCAGTTCTTC
TRBJ2-3 TRBV10-3 . many CAITSGVGGPTDTQYF TGTGCCATCACCTCTGGGGTGGGGGGGCCCACAGATACGCAGTATTTT
TRBJ2-7 TRBV9 . many CASSVGYSVSYEQYF TGTGCCAGCAGCGTAGGGTACAGCGTGTCCTACGAGCAGTACTTC
TRBJ2-5 TRBV11-3 TRBD1 many CASSLTRGETQYF TGTGCCAGCAGCTTAACCAGGGGGGAGACCCAGTACTTC
TRBJ1-2 TRBV7-9 . many CASSLLGESYGYTF TGTGCCAGCAGCTTACTGGGGGAAAGCTATGGCTACACCTTC
TRBJ1-4 TRBV5-1 . many CASSSATGGSTNEKLFF TGCGCCAGCAGTTCCGCGACAGGTGGATCAACTAATGAAAAACTGTTTTTT
TRBJ1-2 TRBV12-3/TRBV12-4 . many CASSSRGGAGGGYTF TGTGCCAGCAGTTCCCGGGGAGGGGCGGGCGGGGGCTACACCTTC
TRBJ2-5 TRBV20-1 TRBD1 many CSAQSWDRGETQYF TGCAGTGCCCAAAGCTGGGACAGGGGAGAGACCCAGTACTTC
TRBJ2-1 TRBV19 . few CASSISGGWDEQSF TGTGCCAGTAGTATAAGTGGGGGATGGGATGAGCAGTCCTTC
TRBJ1-5 TRBV10-3 . many CAISESAATQPQHF TGTGCCATCAGTGAGTCGGCGGCGACTCAGCCCCAGCATTTT
TRBJ1-4 TRBV2 . many CASSEPGGGFAEKLFF TGTGCCAGCAGTGAACCGGGGGGAGGCTTTGCGGAAAAACTGTTTTTT
TRBJ2-7 TRBV6-1 . many CASSPRRQGGYEQYF TGTGCCAGCAGCCCCCGGAGACAGGGAGGCTACGAGCAGTACTTC
TRBJ2-7 TRBV2 TRBD1 few CASSGGTDEQYF TGTGCCAGCAGTGGGGGGACAGACGAGCAGTACTTC
TRBJ1-4 TRBV3-1 . . CASSQDPISGGAESNEKLFF TGTGCCAGCAGCCAAGACCCTATCTCCGGGGGCGCGGAGTCTAATGAAAAACTGTTTTTT
TRBJ1-2 TRBV29-1 . many CSVASGVGYGYTF TGCAGCGTTGCATCAGGGGTCGGCTATGGCTACACCTTC
TRBJ2-4 TRBV6-1 TRBD2 few CASSEELAGAKNIQYF TGTGCCAGCAGTGAAGAACTAGCGGGGGCCAAAAACATTCAGTACTTC
TRBJ2-7 TRBV20-1 . . CSARDPEGIYEQYF TGCAGTGCTAGAGATCCTGAGGGGATCTACGAGCAGTACTTC
TRBJ2-1 TRBV7-3 . many CASSFSDYYEQFF TGTGCCAGCAGCTTTTCGGACTATTATGAGCAGTTCTTC
TRBJ1-4 TRBV2 . . CASSPPPYSGSLEKLFF TGTGCCAGCAGTCCGCCACCTTACAGCGGCTCGTTAGAAAAACTGTTTTTT
TRBJ2-5 TRBV27 . many CASARGSAGTQYF TGTGCCAGCGCAAGAGGCTCCGCGGGGACCCAGTACTTC
TRBJ2-3 TRBV20-1 . . CSARGGAGTDTQYF TGCAGTGCTAGAGGGGGGGCCGGAACAGATACGCAGTATTTT
TRBJ1-5 TRBV19 TRBD1 many CASSIGATGGARARQPQHF TGTGCCAGTAGTATTGGGGCGACAGGGGGCGCCCGTGCGAGGCAGCCCCAGCATTTT
TRBJ1-2 TRBV5-1 . many CASSLVGEYGYTF TGCGCCAGCAGCTTGGTCGGCGAATATGGCTACACCTTC
TRBJ1-3 TRBV3-1 . many CASSQWADDTIYF TGTGCCAGCAGCCAGTGGGCTGATGACACCATATATTTT
TRBJ2-2 TRBV5-1 TRBD1 many CASSLPGTGHGELFF TGCGCCAGCAGCTTGCCCGGGACAGGGCACGGGGAGCTGTTTTTT
TRBJ2-5 TRBV7-9 . many CASSGRWVWETQYF TGTGCCAGCAGCGGGCGTTGGGTTTGGGAGACCCAGTACTTC
TRBJ2-1 TRBV24-1 . many CATSFGGPYNEQFF TGTGCCACCAGTTTCGGGGGGCCGTACAATGAGCAGTTCTTC
TRBJ2-7 TRBV11-2 . many CASSLDNYEQYF TGTGCCAGCAGCTTAGACAACTACGAGCAGTACTTC
TRBJ1-1 TRBV3-1 . many CASSQGWTEAFF TGTGCCAGCAGCCAGGGTTGGACTGAAGCTTTCTTT
TRBJ2-4 TRBV7-9 . few CASSLGAGPTDIQYF TGTGCCAGCAGCTTAGGGGCCGGGCCCACGGACATTCAGTACTTC
TRBJ2-2 TRBV6-1 . many CASSVTVTNTGELFF TGTGCCAGCAGTGTGACAGTGACGAACACCGGGGAGCTGTTTTTT
TRBJ2-5 TRBV9 . many CASSASGADQETQYF TGTGCCAGCAGTGCCTCTGGAGCGGACCAAGAGACCCAGTACTTC
TRBJ1-5 TRBV5-8 . many CASRFTGRGDNQPQHF TGTGCCAGCAGATTCACCGGACGAGGGGACAATCAGCCCCAGCATTTT
TRBJ2-3 TRBV9 TRBD2 . CASSSVSGGAQYF TGTGCCAGCAGCTCAGTTAGCGGGGGGGCCCAGTATTTT
TRBJ1-1 TRBV14 . once CASSQVAGSNTEAFF TGTGCCAGCAGCCAAGTAGCAGGGTCAAACACTGAAGCTTTCTTT
TRBJ2-1 TRBV11-2 TRBD2 many CASSGIAGVYNEQFF TGTGCCAGCAGCGGAATAGCGGGGGTTTACAATGAGCAGTTCTTC
TRBJ1-6 TRBV3-1 . many CASSQGFSPSPLHF TGTGCCAGCAGCCAAGGGTTCAGTCCTTCACCCCTCCACTTT
TRBJ2-3 TRBV10-3 TRBD1 many CAIRGDRERADTQYF TGTGCCATCAGGGGGGACAGGGAACGGGCAGATACGCAGTATTTT
TRBJ1-2 TRBV4-1 TRBD1 many CASTGDRDGYTF TGCGCCAGTACGGGGGACAGGGACGGCTACACCTTC
TRBJ2-7 TRBV3-1 . many CASSQDFGLSGIGGEQYF TGTGCCAGCAGCCAAGATTTTGGTCTTTCGGGGATAGGAGGCGAGCAGTACTTC
TRBJ2-7 TRBV2 . many CASMTSSYEQYF TGTGCCAGTATGACGAGCTCCTACGAGCAGTACTTC
TRBJ2-1 TRBV5-1 TRBD2 . CASSPAGGARSYNEQFF TGCGCCAGCAGCCCAGCGGGGGGTGCGAGATCCTACAATGAGCAGTTCTTC